Below, 14 T cell receptor beta chains from the same sample are listed, as sequenced in a study of early T cells in non-severe SARS-CoV-2 infection. MiXCR, run by TCRdb on the 5' RACE reads, gives a single entry per CDR3 protein. The sample holds around 58,000 distinct CDR3 sequences, just under 5% seen once. The sequencing input was whole blood. These receptors all stem from an adult who was a healthcare worker with PCR-confirmed SARS-CoV-2 infection or an uninfected control (not recorded which).

The chain carries TRBV25-1 and TRBJ1-4; 8 positions agree with TRBD1. Per germline, CDR1 MGHDK and CDR2 SYGVNS. This CDR3 has 17 residues. Trimming at V came to 4 bases and at J to 8 bases, leaving 15 bases not matched to a gene. CDR3 loop: CASSAQGDARIWEKLFF. CDR3 DNA sequence: TGTGCCAGCAGTGCACAGGGGGACGCGAGGATTTGGGAAAAACTGTTTTTT.

This clonotype was detected a few times. The J gene is TRBJ2-1, the V gene TRBV7-2, with TRBD2 as a possible D gene (6 bases). The germline gives CDR1 SGHTA, CDR2 FQGNSA. V lost 1 base and J lost 9, with 13 bases in between. This CDR3 has 14 amino acids. The CDR3 DNA follows: TGTGCCAGCAGCTTAGTGAGTAGCGGATCTGAGCAGTTCTTC. It encodes CASSLVSSGSEQFF.

This clonotype appeared many times. The gene calls are TRBV29-1 and TRBJ1-1, with unresolved D. CDR3 size: 13 residues. V shed 6 bases and J shed 1 base, with 12 bases lying between them. Germline V CDR1 and CDR2: SQVTM, ANQGSEA. The CDR3 DNA reads TGCAGCGTGACGAAGAGGAGGAACACTGAAGCTTTCTTT. This sequence encodes CSVTKRRNTEAFF.

This clonotype was counted at least ten times. V and J are TRBV20-1 and TRBJ2-3; 11 nucleotides agree with TRBD2. V shed 5 bases, J shed 2 bases, and the junction held 18 bases outside the gene matches. This CDR3 is built from 19 residues. Germline V CDR1 and CDR2: DFQATT, SNEGSKA (reference sequence). Written as DNA, the CDR3 is TGCAGTGCTGCGTTGGGACTAGCGGATATACTGACCCACACAGATACGCAGTATTTT. Residues: CSAALGLADILTHTDTQYF.

This clonotype was recorded at least ten times. The chain uses TRBV14 and TRBJ2-3; a possible D gene is TRBD2 (5 bases). The V end lost 0 bases, the J end lost 5 bases, and 12 bases lay between the germline ends. In germline, CDR1 is SGHDN, CDR2 FVKESK. This CDR3 comprises 15 residues. The CDR3 is CASSQDRGRGDTQYF. The CDR3 DNA reads TGTGCCAGCAGCCAAGATCGGGGTCGCGGAGATACGCAGTATTTT.

The chain links TRBV7-9 to TRBJ2-3; 7 bases match TRBD1. CDR3 length: 15 amino acids. Trimming took 5 bases from V and 4 from J; bases not matched to a gene: 9. Per germline, CDR1 SEHNR and CDR2 FQNEAQ (reference sequence). The CDR3 DNA sequence: TGTGCCAGCAGCCTCGGACAGGCTGGCCCAGATACGCAGTATTTT. Translated, it gives CASSLGQAGPDTQYF.

This clonotype was detected many times. The chain links TRBV5-5 to TRBJ1-2; D is unresolved. The V end was cut by 4 bases, the J end by 1 base, with 8 bases between. The CDR3 covers 13 residues. The germline CDR1 and CDR2 sequences are SGHKS and YYEKEE (reference sequence). CDR3 coding DNA: TGTGCCAGCAGCCCGACTGATAACTATGGCTACACCTTC. It encodes CASSPTDNYGYTF.

This clonotype was observed a handful of times. The chain is built from TRBV5-1 and TRBJ2-5; possible D gene TRBD2, 5 bases. The germline V gene encodes CDR1 SGHRS and CDR2 YFSETQ. V shed 0 bases and J shed 5 bases, with 8 bases lying between them. CDR3 length: 13 amino acids. The DNA of the CDR3 is TGCGCCAGCAGCTTGGCGTTAGCGGAGACCCAGTACTTC. Translated, it gives CASSLALAETQYF.

This clonotype was counted a few times. V usage is TRBV6-2 or TRBV6-3 and J usage is TRBJ2-3; 7 bases are shared with TRBD2. The ends lost 1 base at V and 3 bases at J; junction bases unmatched: 10. The germline gives CDR1 MNHEY, CDR2 SVGEGT. This CDR3 is built from 17 residues. For the CDR3, the DNA is TGTGCCAGCAGTTACTTCTACCGGCGGGAGCAGACAGATACGCAGTATTTT. This translates into CASSYFYRREQTDTQYF.

This clonotype was recorded at least ten times. The V gene is TRBV6-6, the J gene TRBJ1-4; a weak D match, TRBD1 (5 bases). CDR1 is MNHNY and CDR2 is SVGAGI in the germline V gene (reference sequence). This CDR3 is built from 14 residues. V was clipped by 7 bases and J by 8 bases, with 17 bases between them. Written as DNA, the CDR3 is TGTGCCAGCATCGCCGGCCAGGGCGGGGAAAAACTGTTTTTT. Amino acids: CASIAGQGGEKLFF.

This clonotype was observed a few times. The chain employs TRBV19 and TRBJ2-5, with D perhaps matching TRBD1 or TRBD2 (5 bases each). The V end was cut by 5 bases, the J end by 5 bases, with 18 bases between. Germline values: CDR1 LNHDA, CDR2 SQIVND (reference sequence). CDR3 length: 15 residues. The CDR3 DNA is TGTGCCAGTAGTGGGCCCAGGATGGGGGATGAGACCCAGTACTTC. This codes for CASSGPRMGDETQYF.

This clonotype was detected ten times or more. This chain links TRBV19 with TRBJ1-2; D remains unclear. The CDR3 has 14 residues. Trimming cost V 6 bases and J 8 bases, with 19 bases left between them. Germline V CDR1 and CDR2: LNHDA, SQIVND (reference sequence). CDR3 sequence (DNA): TGTGCCAGTAGCATGATCCCCAGAGGACGGGGCTACACCTTC. Translating it yields CASSMIPRGRGYTF.

V and J are TRBV12-3 or TRBV12-4 and TRBJ2-7, with TRBD1 identical over 7 bases. The CDR3 loop spans 17 amino acids. V gave up 4 bases and J gave up 6 bases; unmatched junction bases: 18. For the CDR3, the DNA is TGTGCCAGCAGTTACGCCGGGACAGCGGACTGGCCTGCCGAGCAGTACTTC. Translation gives CASSYAGTADWPAEQYF.

This clonotype was counted many times. This chain connects TRBV27 to TRBJ1-5; 9 bases match TRBD1. The CDR3 has 15 amino acids. After removal of 6 bases from V and 3 bases from J, the junction contained 6 bases not matched to a gene. Germline loops: CDR1 MNHEY, CDR2 SMNVEV (reference sequence). The CDR3 DNA follows: TGTGCCAGCAGCAAAGGGACAGGGTACAATCAGCCCCAGCATTTT. Its protein is CASSKGTGYNQPQHF.